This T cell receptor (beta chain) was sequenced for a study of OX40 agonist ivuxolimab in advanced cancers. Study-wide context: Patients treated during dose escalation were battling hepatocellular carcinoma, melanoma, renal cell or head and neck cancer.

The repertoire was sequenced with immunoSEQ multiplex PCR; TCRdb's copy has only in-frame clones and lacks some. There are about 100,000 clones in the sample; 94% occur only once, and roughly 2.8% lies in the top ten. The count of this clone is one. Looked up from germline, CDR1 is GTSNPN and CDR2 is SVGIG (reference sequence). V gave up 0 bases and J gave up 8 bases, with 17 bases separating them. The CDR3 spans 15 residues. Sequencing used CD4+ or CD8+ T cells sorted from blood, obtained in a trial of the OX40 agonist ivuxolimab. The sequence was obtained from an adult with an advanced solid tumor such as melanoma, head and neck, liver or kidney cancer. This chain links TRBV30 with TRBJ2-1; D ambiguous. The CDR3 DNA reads TGTGCCTGGAGTGTCGGTCAAATGGGTCCCGATGAGCAGTTCTTC. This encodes CAWSVGQMGPDEQFF.